The subject of this entry is one TCR beta chain. The CDR3 loop spans 16 amino acids. V lost 4 bases to trimming and J lost 2 bases, with 17 bases between them. From germline, CDR1 is MDHEN and CDR2 SYDVKM. Exclusion of a patient followed from autoimmune disease history or systemic immunosuppression. The source of the sample is a study of OX40 agonist ivuxolimab in advanced cancers. TCRdb's table, derived via immunoSEQ multiplex PCR, lists solely in-frame clones and lacks some. The table has around 70,000 clones, 85% seen once; the top ten hold roughly 4%. The input for sequencing was CD4+ or CD8+ T cells sorted from blood, taken in a trial of the OX40 agonist ivuxolimab. This clonotype originated in an adult with an advanced solid tumor such as melanoma, head and neck, liver or kidney cancer. This chain uses TRBV28 with TRBJ1-1; weak D call: TRBD1 (6 bases). This chain's CDR3 is CASSSGGKVINTEAFF. In nucleotides, the CDR3 is TGTGCCAGCAGTTCGGGGGGCAAGGTTATTAACACTGAAGCTTTCTTT.